This is a list of T cell receptor beta chains from one sample in a study of a mutant IDH1 vaccine in newly diagnosed glioma. Their antigens remain unidentified. Measured with immunoSEQ multiplex PCR; TCRdb has only the in-frame clones, and not every one. The sample yields fewer than 35,000 clones, approximately 78% seen once. Here the sequenced sample was PBMCs, taken from a glioma patient whose treatment included an IDH1 peptide vaccine. The receptors shown here come from a middle-aged woman with glioma. Both conserved end residues are part of each CDR3. The D gene is left open where the match is weak. Expanded clones are given a class, and other clones once, few, many or no size at all.

d_gene	abundance	v_gene	j_gene	CDR3nt	CDR3aa
.	few	TRBV4-3	TRBJ1-5	TGCGCCAGCAGCCGGGACAAAAATCAGCCCCAGCATTTT	CASSRDKNQPQHF
TRBD2	.	TRBV2	TRBJ2-1	TGTGCCAGCAGTGATAGAGGTAGCGGGGGCAGGAGCTCCTACAATGAGCAGTTCTTC	CASSDRGSGGRSSYNEQFF
.	.	TRBV5-4	TRBJ1-1	TGTGCCAGCAGCTTGGCCGGGTGGGCCCCTTCGAACACTGAAGCTTTCTTT	CASSLAGWAPSNTEAFF
TRBD1	.	TRBV4-3	TRBJ1-3	TGCGCCAGCGGGTTCACAGGGGGTTCTGGAAACACCATATATTTT	CASGFTGGSGNTIYF
.	.	TRBV2	TRBJ1-5	TGTGCCAGCACGGGGGGGGCACACCAGCCCCAGCATTTT	CASTGGAHQPQHF
TRBD1	.	TRBV9	TRBJ1-3	TGTGCCAGCAGCGTAGGGACAGGCCTTTCTGGAAACACCATATATTTT	CASSVGTGLSGNTIYF
.	.	TRBV15	TRBJ2-3	TGTGCCACCAGCAGAGGGGTAAGCGGGAGCACAGATACGCAGTATTTT	CATSRGVSGSTDTQYF
.	once	TRBV29-1	TRBJ1-2	TGCAGCGTTGAGGTGGGACCAGGGAGAAACTATGGCTACACCTTC	CSVEVGPGRNYGYTF
TRBD1	.	TRBV7-9	TRBJ1-2	TGTGCCAGCAGCTTACATCCAACCGGGACAGCTGAAAACTATGGCTACACCTTC	CASSLHPTGTAENYGYTF
.	.	TRBV19	TRBJ1-2	TGTGCCAGTACCCAACGTAGCCTTAACTATGGCTACACCTTC	CASTQRSLNYGYTF
.	once	TRBV19	TRBJ2-1	TGTGCCAGTTCTTTTGGGAGCTACAATGAGCAGTTCTTC	CASSFGSYNEQFF
TRBD2	.	TRBV11-2	TRBJ2-5	TGTGCCAGCAGCTTAGATCTGAGCGGGGGGTCCAAAGAGACCCAGTACTTC	CASSLDLSGGSKETQYF
.	.	TRBV11-2	TRBJ1-2	TGTGCCAGCAGCTTAGATCCAGGTGCAGGCTACACCTTC	CASSLDPGAGYTF